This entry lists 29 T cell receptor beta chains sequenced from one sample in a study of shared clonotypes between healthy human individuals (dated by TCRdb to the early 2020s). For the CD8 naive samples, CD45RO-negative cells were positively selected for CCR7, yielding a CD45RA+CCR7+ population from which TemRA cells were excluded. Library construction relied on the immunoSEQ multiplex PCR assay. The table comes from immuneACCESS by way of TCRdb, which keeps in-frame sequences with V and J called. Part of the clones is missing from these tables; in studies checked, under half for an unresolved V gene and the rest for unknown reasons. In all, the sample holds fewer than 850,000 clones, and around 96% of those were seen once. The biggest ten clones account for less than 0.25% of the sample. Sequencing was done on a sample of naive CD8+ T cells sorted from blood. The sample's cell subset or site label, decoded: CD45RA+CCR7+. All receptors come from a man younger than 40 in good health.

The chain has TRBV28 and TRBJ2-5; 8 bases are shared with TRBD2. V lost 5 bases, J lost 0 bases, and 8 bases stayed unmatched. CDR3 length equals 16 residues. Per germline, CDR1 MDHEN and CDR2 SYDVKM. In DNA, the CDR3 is TGTGCCAGCAGTCTTGGACTAGCACAAGACCAAGAGACCCAGTACTTC. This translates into CASSLGLAQDQETQYF. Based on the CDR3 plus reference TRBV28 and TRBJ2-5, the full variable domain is DVKVTQSSRYLVKRTGEKVFLECVQDMDHENMFWYRQDPGLGLRLIYFSYDVKMKEKGDIPEGYSVSREKKERFSLILESASTNQTSMYLCASSLGLAQDQETQYFGPGTRLLVL.

In nucleotides, the CDR3 is TGTGCCAGCAGTTTATTCCCGGAACAAGAGACCCAGTACTTC. Amino acids: CASSLFPEQETQYF. The V and J genes are TRBV28 and TRBJ2-5; D is unclear. CDR3 size: 14 residues. Germline CDR1 and CDR2: MDHEN and SYDVKM. V gave up 1 base and J gave up 2 bases, with 8 bases separating them.

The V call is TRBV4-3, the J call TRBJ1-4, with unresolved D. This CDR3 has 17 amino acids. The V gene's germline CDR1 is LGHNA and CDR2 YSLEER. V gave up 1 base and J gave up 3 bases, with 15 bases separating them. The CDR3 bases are TGCGCCAGCAGCCAAGCGAAACTATTACAGCCTAATGAAAAACTGTTTTTT. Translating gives CASSQAKLLQPNEKLFF.

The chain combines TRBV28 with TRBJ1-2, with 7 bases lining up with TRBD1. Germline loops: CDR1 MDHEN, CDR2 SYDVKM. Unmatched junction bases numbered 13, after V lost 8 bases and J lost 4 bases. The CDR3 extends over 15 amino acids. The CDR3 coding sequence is TGTGCCAGCGCCGAGTCAGGGGGTACCGTCTATGGCTACACCTTC. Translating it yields CASAESGGTVYGYTF.

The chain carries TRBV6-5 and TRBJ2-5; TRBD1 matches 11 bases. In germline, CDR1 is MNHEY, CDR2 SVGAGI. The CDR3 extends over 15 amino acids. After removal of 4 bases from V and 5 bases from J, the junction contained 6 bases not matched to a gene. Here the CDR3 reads CASSSGQGAGETQYF. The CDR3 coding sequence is TGTGCCAGCAGTTCCGGACAGGGGGCAGGGGAGACCCAGTACTTC.

The CDR3 loop reads CASSLSRTGIYEQYF. CDR3 in DNA: TGTGCCAGCAGCCTATCTAGGACAGGCATCTACGAGCAGTACTTC. The chain combines TRBV7-9 with TRBJ2-7; 7 bases align to TRBD1. J gave up 3 bases and V 5 bases, and 10 bases lay outside the gene matches. CDR3 length: 15 amino acids. CDR1 and CDR2 (germline): SEHNR, FQNEAQ (reference sequence).

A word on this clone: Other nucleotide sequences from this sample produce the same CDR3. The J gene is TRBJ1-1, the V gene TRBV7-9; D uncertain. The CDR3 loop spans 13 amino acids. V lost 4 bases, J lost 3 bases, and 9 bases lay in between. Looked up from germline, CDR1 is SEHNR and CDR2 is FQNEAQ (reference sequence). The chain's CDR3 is CASSSPGDTEAFF. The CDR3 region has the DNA TGTGCCAGCAGCTCACCCGGGGACACTGAAGCTTTCTTT.

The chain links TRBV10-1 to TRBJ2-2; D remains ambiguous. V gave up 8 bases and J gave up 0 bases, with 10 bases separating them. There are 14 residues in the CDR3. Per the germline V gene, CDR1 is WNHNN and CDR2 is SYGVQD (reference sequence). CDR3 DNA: TGCGCCAGCTCGGATGAACCGAACACCGGGGAGCTGTTTTTT. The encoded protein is CASSDEPNTGELFF.

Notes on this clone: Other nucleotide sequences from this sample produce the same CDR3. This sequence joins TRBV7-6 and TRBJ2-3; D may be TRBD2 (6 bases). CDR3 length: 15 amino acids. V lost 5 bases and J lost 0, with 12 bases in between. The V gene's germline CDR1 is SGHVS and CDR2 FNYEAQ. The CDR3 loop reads CASSLLAASTDTQYF. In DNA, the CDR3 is TGTGCCAGCAGCCTACTAGCAGCTAGCACAGATACGCAGTATTTT.

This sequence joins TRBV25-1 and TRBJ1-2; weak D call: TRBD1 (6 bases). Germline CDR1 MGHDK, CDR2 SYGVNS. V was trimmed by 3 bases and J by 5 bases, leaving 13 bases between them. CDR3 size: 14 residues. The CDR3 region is CASSDRGQRYGYTF. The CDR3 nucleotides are TGTGCCAGCAGTGATCGCGGACAGCGTTATGGCTACACCTTC.

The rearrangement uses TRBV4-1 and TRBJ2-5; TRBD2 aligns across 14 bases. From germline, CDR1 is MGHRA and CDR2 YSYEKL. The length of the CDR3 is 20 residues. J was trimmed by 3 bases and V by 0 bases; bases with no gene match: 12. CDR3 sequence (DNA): TGCGCCAGCAGCCAAGAACCTTTTCCGGGACTAGCGGGAGTCGAAGAGACCCAGTACTTC. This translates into CASSQEPFPGLAGVEETQYF.

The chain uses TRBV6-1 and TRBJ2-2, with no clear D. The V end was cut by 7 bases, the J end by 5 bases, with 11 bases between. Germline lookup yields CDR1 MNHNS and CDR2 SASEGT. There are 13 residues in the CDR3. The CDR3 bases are TGTGCCAGCACCCCCCCCTTAACCGGGGAGCTGTTTTTT. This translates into CASTPPLTGELFF.

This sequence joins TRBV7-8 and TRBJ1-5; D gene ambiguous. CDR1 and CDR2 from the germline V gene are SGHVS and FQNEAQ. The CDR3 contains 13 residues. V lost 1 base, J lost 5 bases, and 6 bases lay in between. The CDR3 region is CASSLVGDQPQHF. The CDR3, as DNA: TGTGCCAGCAGCTTAGTCGGGGATCAGCCCCAGCATTTT.

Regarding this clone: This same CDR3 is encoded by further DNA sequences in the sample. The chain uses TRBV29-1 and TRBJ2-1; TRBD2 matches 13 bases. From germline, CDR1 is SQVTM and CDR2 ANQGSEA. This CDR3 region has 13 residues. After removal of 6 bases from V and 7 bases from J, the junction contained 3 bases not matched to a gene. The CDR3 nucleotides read TGCAGCGTCGGACTAGCGGGAGTTAATGAGCAGTTCTTC. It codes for CSVGLAGVNEQFF.

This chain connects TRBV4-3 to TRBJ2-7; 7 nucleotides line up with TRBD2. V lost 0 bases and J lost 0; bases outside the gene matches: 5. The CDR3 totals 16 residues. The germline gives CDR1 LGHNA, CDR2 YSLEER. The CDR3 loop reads CASSQDLGTNSYEQYF. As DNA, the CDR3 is TGCGCCAGCAGCCAAGATCTCGGGACTAACTCCTACGAGCAGTACTTC.

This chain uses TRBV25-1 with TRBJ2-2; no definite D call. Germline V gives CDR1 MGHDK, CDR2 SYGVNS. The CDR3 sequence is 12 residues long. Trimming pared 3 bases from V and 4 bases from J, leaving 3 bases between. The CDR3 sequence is CASSDGTGELFF. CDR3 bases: TGTGCCAGCAGTGATGGCACCGGGGAGCTGTTTTTT.

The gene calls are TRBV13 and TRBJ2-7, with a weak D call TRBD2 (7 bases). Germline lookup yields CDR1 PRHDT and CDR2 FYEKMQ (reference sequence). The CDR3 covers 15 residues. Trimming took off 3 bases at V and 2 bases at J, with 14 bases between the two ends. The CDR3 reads CASSLGGAFPYEQYF. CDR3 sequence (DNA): TGTGCCAGCAGCTTGGGGGGGGCGTTCCCCTACGAGCAGTACTTC.

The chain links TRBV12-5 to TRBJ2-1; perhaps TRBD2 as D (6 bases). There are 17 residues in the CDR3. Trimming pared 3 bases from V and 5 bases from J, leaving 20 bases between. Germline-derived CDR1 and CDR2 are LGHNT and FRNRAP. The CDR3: CASGLVYGGRDNNEQFF. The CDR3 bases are TGTGCTAGTGGTTTAGTTTACGGAGGGAGAGATAACAATGAGCAGTTCTTC.

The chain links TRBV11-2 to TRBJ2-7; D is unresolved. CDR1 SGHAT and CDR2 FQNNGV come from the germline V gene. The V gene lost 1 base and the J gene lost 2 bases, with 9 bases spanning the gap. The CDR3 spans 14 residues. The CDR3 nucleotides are TGTGCCAGCAGCTTAGGTTGGGCAACCTACGAGCAGTACTTC. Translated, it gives CASSLGWATYEQYF.

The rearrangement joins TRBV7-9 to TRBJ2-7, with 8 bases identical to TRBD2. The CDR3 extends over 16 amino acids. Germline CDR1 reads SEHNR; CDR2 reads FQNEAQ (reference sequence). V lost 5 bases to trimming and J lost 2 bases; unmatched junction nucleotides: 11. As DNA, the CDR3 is TGTGCCAGCAGCGAAACCACAGCGGGAGTTACCTACGAGCAGTACTTC. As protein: CASSETTAGVTYEQYF. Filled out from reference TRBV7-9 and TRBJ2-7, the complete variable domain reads DTGVSQNPRHKITKRGQNVTFRCDPISEHNRLYWYRQTLGQGPEFLTYFQNEAQLEKSRLLSDRFSAERPKGSFSTLEIQRTEQGDSAMYLCASSETTAGVTYEQYFGPGTRLTVT.

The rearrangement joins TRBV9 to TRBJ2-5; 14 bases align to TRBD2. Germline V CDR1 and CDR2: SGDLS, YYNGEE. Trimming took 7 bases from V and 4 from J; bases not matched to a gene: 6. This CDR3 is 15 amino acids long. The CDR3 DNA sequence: TGTGCCAGCGGTCGACTAGCGGGAGGGAGAGAGACCCAGTACTTC. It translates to CASGRLAGGRETQYF.

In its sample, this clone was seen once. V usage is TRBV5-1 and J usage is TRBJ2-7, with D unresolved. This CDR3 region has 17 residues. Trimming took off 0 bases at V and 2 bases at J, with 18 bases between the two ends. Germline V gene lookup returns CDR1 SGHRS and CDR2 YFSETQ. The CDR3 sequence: CASSLGLGKAPTYEQYF. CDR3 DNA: TGCGCCAGCAGCTTGGGCCTGGGAAAGGCACCTACCTACGAGCAGTACTTC. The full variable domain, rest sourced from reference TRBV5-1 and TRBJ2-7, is KAGVTQTPRYLIKTRGQQVTLSCSPISGHRSVSWYQQTPGQGLQFLFEYFSETQRNKGNFPGRFSGRQFSNSRSEMNVSTLELGDSALYLCASSLGLGKAPTYEQYFGPGTRLTVT.

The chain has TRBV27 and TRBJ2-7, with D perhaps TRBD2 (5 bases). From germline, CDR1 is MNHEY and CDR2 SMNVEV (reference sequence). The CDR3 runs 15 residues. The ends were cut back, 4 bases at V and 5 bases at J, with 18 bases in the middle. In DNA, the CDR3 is TGTGCCAGCAGTTCCTTGCTAGCCCCGGTCCACGAGCAGTACTTC. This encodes CASSSLLAPVHEQYF.

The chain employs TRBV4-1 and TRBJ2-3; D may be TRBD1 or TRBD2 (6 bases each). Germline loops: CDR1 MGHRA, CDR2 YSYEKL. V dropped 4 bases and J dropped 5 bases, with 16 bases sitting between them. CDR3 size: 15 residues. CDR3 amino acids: CASSPRWGAQDTQYF. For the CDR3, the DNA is TGCGCCAGCAGCCCAAGGTGGGGGGCACAAGATACGCAGTATTTT.

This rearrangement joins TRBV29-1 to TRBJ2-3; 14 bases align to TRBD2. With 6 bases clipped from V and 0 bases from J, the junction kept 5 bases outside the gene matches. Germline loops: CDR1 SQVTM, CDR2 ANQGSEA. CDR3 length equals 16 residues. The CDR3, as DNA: TGCAGCGTGAGGACTAGCGGGAGGAGTAGCACAGATACGCAGTATTTT. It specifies CSVRTSGRSSTDTQYF.

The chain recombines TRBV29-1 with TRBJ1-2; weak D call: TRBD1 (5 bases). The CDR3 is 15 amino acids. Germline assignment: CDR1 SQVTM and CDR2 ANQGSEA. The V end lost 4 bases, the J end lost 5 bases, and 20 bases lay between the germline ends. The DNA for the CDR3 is TGCAGCGTTGCCGGAGATGAAGGGCGGGGGTATGGCTACACCTTC. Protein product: CSVAGDEGRGYGYTF.

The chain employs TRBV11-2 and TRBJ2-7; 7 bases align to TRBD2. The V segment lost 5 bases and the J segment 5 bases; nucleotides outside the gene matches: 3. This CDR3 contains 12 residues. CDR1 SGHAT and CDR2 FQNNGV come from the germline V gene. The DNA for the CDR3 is TGTGCCAGCAGCCCGGGGGGTCACGAGCAGTACTTC. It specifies CASSPGGHEQYF.

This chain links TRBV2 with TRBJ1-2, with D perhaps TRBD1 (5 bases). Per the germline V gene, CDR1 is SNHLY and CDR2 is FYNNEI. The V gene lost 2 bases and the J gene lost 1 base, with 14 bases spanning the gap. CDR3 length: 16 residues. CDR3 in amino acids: CASSELRDRLNYGYTF. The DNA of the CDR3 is TGTGCCAGCAGTGAACTCCGGGACCGACTTAACTATGGCTACACCTTC.

Here the CDR3 reads CASGLVLTDLRGTEAFF. The DNA of the CDR3 is TGTGCTAGTGGTTTGGTATTGACAGATCTGAGGGGCACTGAAGCTTTCTTT. The genes are TRBV12-5 and TRBJ1-1, with a possible D match to TRBD1 (5 bases). Looked up from germline, CDR1 is LGHNT and CDR2 is FRNRAP. Deletions cut 0 bases from V and 4 bases from J, with 18 bases between. CDR3 size: 17 residues. Variable domain in full (rest from reference TRBV12-5 and TRBJ1-1): DARVTQTPRHKVTEMGQEVTMRCQPILGHNTVFWYRQTMMQGLELLAYFRNRAPLDDSGMPKDRFSAEMPDATLATLKIQPSEPRDSAVYFCASGLVLTDLRGTEAFFGQGTRLTVV.